A single sample is the source of the 14 T cell receptor beta chains below, sequenced in a study of T cell changes during pregnancy in multiple sclerosis. This table comes from immunoSEQ multiplex PCR, and its TCRdb copy is limited to in-frame clones, with some not included. The repertoire holds about 39,000 clones, roughly 80% seen once, with 0.55% to 0.75% in the top ten. The sequences come from CD4+ T cells from peripheral blood mononuclear cells, collected before pregnancy. These receptors all come from a female donor with multiple sclerosis, enrolled in a pregnancy study.

The V gene is TRBV7-3, the J gene TRBJ1-2; 8 bases fit TRBD1. This CDR3 region has 13 residues. Germline trimming cut 5 bases from V and 4 bases from J; bases unmatched to any gene: 3. Looked up from germline, CDR1 is SGHTA and CDR2 is FQGTGA. The CDR3 reads CASSPGGAYGYTF. The CDR3 DNA sequence: TGTGCCAGCAGCCCAGGGGGCGCCTATGGCTACACCTTC. Full variable domain (outside the CDR3, taken from reference TRBV7-3 and TRBJ1-2): GAGVSQTPSNKVTEKGKYVELRCDPISGHTALYWYRQSLGQGPEFLIYFQGTGAADDSGLPNDRFFAVRPEGSVSTLKIQRTERGDSAVYLCASSPGGAYGYTFGSGTRLTVV.

The J gene is TRBJ2-4, the V gene TRBV6-1; TRBD2 aligns across 8 bases. The CDR3 length is 19 residues. Germline V gene lookup returns CDR1 MNHNS and CDR2 SASEGT. Germline trimming cut 2 bases from V and 1 base from J; bases unmatched to any gene: 13. The CDR3 reads CASSERLAGPSRAKNIQYF. Here the CDR3 DNA reads TGTGCCAGCAGTGAAAGGCTAGCGGGTCCTTCGAGGGCCAAAAACATTCAGTACTTC.

This clone was detected once. J is TRBJ2-3 and V is TRBV7-9, with D possibly being TRBD2 (6 bases). V was shortened by 5 bases and J by 6 bases, with 21 bases between the two germline ends. Germline lookup yields CDR1 SEHNR and CDR2 FQNEAQ (reference sequence). This CDR3 region has 16 residues. The CDR3 is CASSPQGPRGTDTQYF. DNA of the CDR3: TGTGCCAGCAGCCCACAAGGGCCCCGGGGGACGGATACGCAGTATTTT.

In this sample, this clone turned up once. The chain couples TRBV7-8 to TRBJ2-1; 7 nucleotides align to TRBD1. CDR1 SGHVS and CDR2 FQNEAQ come from the germline V gene. The CDR3 runs to 16 residues. After removal of 6 bases from V and 6 bases from J, the junction contained 14 bases not matched to a gene. For the CDR3, the DNA is TGTGCCAGCAGACAAACCTGGGACAGCTCCCTCAATGAGCAGTTCTTC. It is translated as CASRQTWDSSLNEQFF.

This clone was detected only a few times. The V gene is TRBV5-1, the J gene TRBJ1-1; perhaps TRBD1 as D (6 bases). The CDR3 loop spans 15 amino acids. Germline V lookup: CDR1 SGHRS, CDR2 YFSETQ. V was cut by 0 bases and J by 4 bases, with 13 bases left in between. The CDR3 bases are TGCGCCAGCAGCTTGGGGCAACAGGGTACCACTGAAGCTTTCTTT. Amino acids: CASSLGQQGTTEAFF.

The chain uses TRBV5-1 and TRBJ2-5; weak D call: TRBD2 (6 bases). V was pared by 0 bases and J by 5 bases, with 11 bases between. Germline V gene data show CDR1 as SGHRS and CDR2 as YFSETQ. The CDR3 consists of 14 residues. The CDR3 spells CASSLGRGGETQYF. The CDR3 nucleotides read TGCGCCAGCAGCTTGGGGCGGGGCGGTGAGACCCAGTACTTC.

In this sample, this clone turned up once. The chain joins TRBV11-2 to TRBJ1-4; TRBD1 matches at 8 bases. Germline CDR1 reads SGHAT; CDR2 reads FQNNGV. Losses at the gene ends were 3 bases for V and 7 bases for J; bases not matched to a gene: 4. The CDR3 loop spans 14 amino acids. CDR3 DNA sequence: TGTGCCAGCAGCTTGACGGACAGGGTTGAAAAACTGTTTTTT. Translated, it gives CASSLTDRVEKLFF.

V and J are TRBV5-8 and TRBJ2-1; unclear D gene. The CDR3 is 13 amino acids. Per germline, CDR1 SGHTS and CDR2 YDEGEE. The ends were cut back, 1 base at V and 5 bases at J, with 7 bases in the middle. The CDR3 DNA sequence: TGTGCCAGCAGCTTGCCCCAAAACAATGAGCAGTTCTTC. Amino acids: CASSLPQNNEQFF.

This clone was detected only once. The chain is built from TRBV7-2 and TRBJ1-5, with D uncertain. In germline, CDR1 is SGHTA, CDR2 FQGNSA. Trimming left V 2 bases short and J 5 bases short, with 13 bases between. The CDR3 is 15 residues long. In DNA, the CDR3 is TGTGCCAGCAGCTTAAGTTTCGCGGGCGATCAGCCCCAGCATTTT. Translated: CASSLSFAGDQPQHF.

Written as DNA, the CDR3 is TGTGCCAGCAGCACCGGACAGGGGCTCAATCAGCCCCAGCATTTT. This translates into CASSTGQGLNQPQHF. The chain uses TRBV7-9 and TRBJ1-5; 9 nucleotides agree with TRBD1. CDR3 length: 15 amino acids. Trimming cost V 5 bases and J 3 bases; bases outside gene matches: 5. Germline-derived CDR1 and CDR2 are SEHNR and FQNEAQ (reference sequence). Based on the CDR3 plus reference TRBV7-9 and TRBJ1-5, the full variable domain is DTGVSQNPRHKITKRGQNVTFRCDPISEHNRLYWYRQTLGQGPEFLTYFQNEAQLEKSRLLSDRFSAERPKGSFSTLEIQRTEQGDSAMYLCASSTGQGLNQPQHFGDGTRLSIL.

This chain connects TRBV29-1 to TRBJ1-1; D might be TRBD1 (6 bases). Germline V gene lookup returns CDR1 SQVTM and CDR2 ANQGSEA. V lost 6 bases and J 2 bases, leaving 13 bases between the germline ends. The CDR3 has 13 residues. CDR3 sequence (DNA): TGCAGCGTCGAGGACAGCTTAAACACTGAAGCTTTCTTT. It translates to CSVEDSLNTEAFF.

The genes are TRBV10-1 and TRBJ2-1, with TRBD2 identical over 10 bases. CDR3 length: 14 amino acids. The V segment lost 6 bases and the J segment 5 bases; nucleotides outside the gene matches: 4. The germline V gene has CDR1 WNHNN and CDR2 SYGVQD (reference sequence). In DNA, the CDR3 is TGCGCCAGCAGCCGTAGCGGGGGGAACAATGAGCAGTTCTTC. It codes for CASSRSGGNNEQFF.

This sequence joins TRBV9 and TRBJ2-5; D is unresolved. The V end lost 3 bases, the J end lost 5 bases, and 20 bases lay between the germline ends. CDR3 length: 16 amino acids. CDR1 is SGDLS and CDR2 is YYNGEE in the germline V gene. The CDR3 bases are TGTGCCAGCAGCGATCCTCAGGCCTACAAGAGTGAGACCCAGTACTTC. This translates into CASSDPQAYKSETQYF.

CDR3 residues: CASSPAGTSSVYEQFF. The CDR3 coding sequence is TGTGCCAGCAGCCCCGCCGGGACTAGCAGTGTCTATGAGCAGTTCTTC. The rearrangement links TRBV5-4 to TRBJ2-1; 9 nucleotides agree with TRBD2. The CDR3 covers 16 residues. Germline CDR1 SGHNT, CDR2 YYREEE (reference sequence). V trimming: 4 bases; J trimming: 8 bases; junction bases outside the gene matches: 13.